The present T cell receptor beta chain was sequenced within a study of response to subunit inactivated influenza vaccine. This clonotype was counted a few times. Germline CDR1 is SGDLS and CDR2 is YYNGEE. V dropped 3 bases and J dropped 2; count of bases not matched to a gene: 3. This CDR3 contains 14 residues. TCRdb reanalysed the RT-PCR reads using MiXCR and keeps one entry per CDR3 protein. The sample lists 500,000 to 600,000 distinct CDR3 sequences, around 10% occurring once. These sequences were also reported in another study, on T cells expressing NK-cell markers. This second study says: In generating TCR beta cDNA, 5'RACE template switching with UMIs was used. Among the experiments, several used an anti-gamma-delta TCR antibody to restrict sorting to alpha-beta TCR T cells.

V and J are TRBV9 and TRBJ2-7; 9 nucleotides line up with TRBD1. The sequencing here drew on PBMCs from blood, taken on the day of vaccination. The sequence came from a man aged 45 to 65 who received an inactivated influenza vaccine. This CDR3 reads CASSGGTGPYEQYF. CDR3 in DNA: TGTGCCAGCAGCGGCGGGACAGGGCCCTACGAGCAGTACTTC.